A single sample gave rise to the 26 T cell receptor beta chains below, sequenced in a study of blood T cell repertoires in COVID-19. The method was immunoSEQ multiplex PCR; TCRdb's version includes in-frame clones alone and lacks a portion of them. Among about 7,700 clones listed, 85% to 90% were seen once. Source material: peripheral blood. The receptors were sampled from a woman between 50 and 59 years old with active or convalescent COVID-19.

The chain uses TRBV6-2 or TRBV6-3 and TRBJ1-5, with D possibly being TRBD1 (6 bases). CDR1 is MNHEY and CDR2 is SVGEGT in the germline V gene. V lost 1 base to trimming and J lost 2 bases, with 9 bases between them. The CDR3 length is 15 residues. DNA for the CDR3: TGTGCCAGCAGTTACTTACAGGGTGGCAATCAGCCCCAGCATTTT. Translated: CASSYLQGGNQPQHF.

The chain combines TRBV28 with TRBJ2-1, with TRBD2 matching over 7 bases. Germline CDR1 MDHEN, CDR2 SYDVKM. With V trimmed by 6 bases and J by 5 bases, 10 bases remained unmatched. The CDR3 totals 15 residues. The CDR3 loop reads CASSRGGSHHNEQFF. As DNA, the CDR3 is TGTGCCAGCAGCCGCGGGGGTTCACACCACAATGAGCAGTTCTTC. The full variable domain, rest sourced from reference TRBV28 and TRBJ2-1, is DVKVTQSSRYLVKRTGEKVFLECVQDMDHENMFWYRQDPGLGLRLIYFSYDVKMKEKGDIPEGYSVSREKKERFSLILESASTNQTSMYLCASSRGGSHHNEQFFGPGTRLTVL.

The genes are TRBV18 and TRBJ2-4; 7 nucleotides match TRBD1. V trimming: 1 base; J trimming: 4 bases; junction bases outside the gene matches: 4. Germline loops: CDR1 KGHSH, CDR2 LQKENI. The CDR3 runs 15 residues. CDR3 amino acids: CASSPRQGGKNIQYF. The CDR3 nucleotides are TGTGCCAGCTCACCACGACAGGGTGGTAAAAACATTCAGTACTTC. The variable domain in full, completed from reference TRBV18 and TRBJ2-4, reads NAGVMQNPRHLVRRRGQEARLRCSPMKGHSHVYWYRQLPEEGLKFMVYLQKENIIDESGMPKERFSAEFPKEGPSILRIQQVVRGDSAAYFCASSPRQGGKNIQYFGAGTRLSVL.

The gene calls are TRBV6-1 and TRBJ1-2; 8 bases align to TRBD1. V lost 4 bases to trimming and J lost 2 bases; unmatched junction nucleotides: 6. Germline V lookup: CDR1 MNHNS, CDR2 SASEGT. The CDR3 extends over 15 amino acids. The CDR3 bases are TGTGCCAGCAGTGCAGCCACAGGGGGGAACTATGGCTACACCTTC. Protein: CASSAATGGNYGYTF.

The V call is TRBV27, the J call TRBJ2-6; D is ambiguous. Germline values: CDR1 MNHEY, CDR2 SMNVEV (reference sequence). Trimming left V 2 bases short and J 0 bases short, with 11 bases between. This CDR3 is built from 17 residues. The CDR3, as DNA: TGTGCCAGCAGTTTAAAGCCAGGAAGCTCTGGGGCCAACGTCCTGACTTTC. Residues: CASSLKPGSSGANVLTF. Looking up the rest from reference TRBV27 and TRBJ2-6 gives the full variable domain: EAQVTQNPRYLITVTGKKLTVTCSQNMNHEYMSWYRQDPGLGLRQIYYSMNVEVTDKGDVPEGYKVSRKEKRNFPLILESPSPNQTSLYFCASSLKPGSSGANVLTFGAGSRLTVL.

In its sample, this clone was seen once. CDR3 loop: CASSRLAGGREQYF. The CDR3 region has the DNA TGTGCCAGCAGCCGACTAGCGGGTGGGCGCGAGCAGTACTTC. The V call is TRBV3-1 (or the pseudogene TRBV3-2), the J call TRBJ2-7; 10 nucleotides match TRBD2. The CDR3 covers 14 residues. Germline-derived CDR1 and CDR2 are LGHDT and YNNKEL (reference sequence). The V gene end was trimmed by 4 bases and the J gene end by 6 bases; junction bases not matched to a gene: 6.

The genes are TRBV7-8 and TRBJ1-5; D is unresolved. Trimming took 5 bases from V and 3 from J, leaving 17 bases between them. The germline CDR1 and CDR2 sequences are SGHVS and FQNEAQ. The CDR3 totals 16 residues. CDR3 residues: CASSVGSGGLNQPQHF. DNA for the CDR3: TGTGCCAGCAGCGTAGGTTCGGGCGGGCTCAATCAGCCCCAGCATTTT.

The CDR3: CAWSPDRVDYGYTF. In DNA, the CDR3 is TGTGCCTGGAGTCCTGACAGGGTGGACTATGGCTACACCTTC. The chain carries TRBV30 and TRBJ1-2; 7 bases map to TRBD1. J gave up 3 bases and V 2 bases, and 6 bases lay outside the gene matches. This CDR3 contains 14 residues. The germline CDR1 and CDR2 sequences are GTSNPN and SVGIG (reference sequence). Supplemented by reference TRBV30 and TRBJ1-2, the full variable domain reads SQTIHQWPATLVQPVGSPLSLECTVEGTSNPNLYWYRQAAGRGLQLLFYSVGIGQISSEVPQNLSASRPQDRQFILSSKKLLLSDSGFYLCAWSPDRVDYGYTFGSGTRLTVV.

This clone was seen more than once but under ten times. This sequence joins TRBV7-9 and TRBJ1-4; the D gene is possibly TRBD1 (6 bases). This CDR3 contains 16 residues. Looked up from germline, CDR1 is SEHNR and CDR2 is FQNEAQ (reference sequence). Trimming removed 5 bases at V and 4 bases at J, with 17 bases between. CDR3: CASSPGVSLRNEKLFF. The CDR3, as DNA: TGTGCCAGCAGCCCAGGGGTGTCATTGCGTAATGAAAAACTGTTTTTT.

The rearrangement uses TRBV6-5 and TRBJ1-6; the D is unclear. The CDR3 runs 15 residues. Germline CDR1 MNHEY, CDR2 SVGAGI. V shed 2 bases and J shed 8 bases, with 13 bases lying between them. CDR3: CASSYRAWSDSPLHF. CDR3 in DNA: TGTGCCAGCAGTTACCGTGCTTGGTCGGATTCACCCCTCCACTTT.

The chain recombines TRBV5-1 with TRBJ1-1; D is unclear. The V gene lost 3 bases and the J gene lost 5 bases, with 11 bases spanning the gap. The germline gives CDR1 SGHRS, CDR2 YFSETQ. There are 13 residues in the CDR3. The CDR3 DNA is TGCGCCAGCAGCTCCATCGTCCGGACTGAAGCTTTCTTT. It translates to CASSSIVRTEAFF.

CDR3 sequence reads: CASRSARDEQFF. CDR3 nucleotides: TGTGCCAGCAGGAGCGCACGAGATGAGCAGTTCTTC. The chain uses TRBV6-6 and TRBJ2-1; D is unresolved. V was shortened by 6 bases and J by 8 bases, with 11 bases between the two germline ends. This CDR3 comprises 12 residues. Germline V gives CDR1 MNHNY, CDR2 SVGAGI (reference sequence).

The chain combines TRBV2 with TRBJ2-7, with 10 bases that match TRBD1. The CDR3 totals 13 residues. Germline V gene sequence: CDR1 SNHLY, CDR2 FYNNEI. J lost 6 bases, V lost 5 bases, and 4 bases had no gene match. For the CDR3, the DNA is TGTGCCAGCAGTATGACAGGGGGCATCGAGCAGTACTTC. Residues: CASSMTGGIEQYF.

CDR3 in amino acids: CSVVSQGISYEQYF. CDR3 coding DNA: TGCAGCGTTGTGAGTCAGGGGATATCCTACGAGCAGTACTTC. The chain carries TRBV29-1 and TRBJ2-7, with a weak D call TRBD1 (6 bases). The CDR3 consists of 14 residues. V gave up 4 bases and J gave up 1 base, with 14 bases separating them. Per germline, CDR1 SQVTM and CDR2 ANQGSEA.

The chain recombines TRBV6-5 with TRBJ1-1, with D hard to call. V was clipped by 6 bases and J by 5 bases, with 19 bases between them. The germline V gene encodes CDR1 MNHEY and CDR2 SVGAGI. The CDR3 runs to 15 residues. CDR3 sequence (DNA): TGTGCCAGCAGCCCCAGTACGACCGGGAGTACTGAAGCTTTCTTT. It encodes CASSPSTTGSTEAFF.

V usage is TRBV10-2 and J usage is TRBJ2-1, with D maybe TRBD2 (6 bases). The V gene lost 7 bases and the J gene lost 10 bases, with 14 bases spanning the gap. The CDR3 contains 12 residues. CDR1 is WSHSY and CDR2 is SAAADI in the germline V gene. The chain's CDR3 is CASNTGTPEQFF. The CDR3 nucleotides are TGCGCCAGCAACACCGGGACTCCAGAGCAGTTCTTC.

The chain is built from TRBV5-6 and TRBJ1-6, with 12 nucleotides matching TRBD1. The CDR3 loop spans 16 amino acids. CDR1 and CDR2 (germline): SGHDT, YYEEEE. The V and J ends lost 1 base and 10 bases, in that order; junction bases with no gene match: 6. The CDR3 nucleotides are TGTGCCAGCAGCTTGTGGGACAGGGGGCGGGAATCACCCCTCCACTTT. Protein sequence: CASSLWDRGRESPLHF.

The chain joins TRBV11-2 to TRBJ1-6; D ambiguous. CDR3 length: 18 amino acids. CDR1 and CDR2 (germline): SGHAT, FQNNGV. Trimming stripped 2 bases from V and 15 bases from J, with 29 bases between. CDR3 loop: CASSLYLSVGSDIHSLHF. In DNA form, the CDR3 reads TGTGCCAGCAGCTTATATTTAAGTGTGGGCAGTGATATTCATAGCCTCCACTTT.

The chain uses TRBV30 and TRBJ2-2; 9 positions agree with TRBD2. The germline gives CDR1 GTSNPN, CDR2 SVGIG (reference sequence). Trimming cost V 5 bases and J 5 bases; bases outside gene matches: 9. There are 15 residues in the CDR3. CDR3 residues: CAWRSYAGGTGELFF. CDR3 DNA sequence: TGTGCCTGGCGTTCCTACGCGGGAGGGACCGGGGAGCTGTTTTTT.

This clone turned up a few times. The chain joins TRBV27 to TRBJ2-3; the D gene is possibly TRBD1 (5 bases). CDR1 is MNHEY and CDR2 is SMNVEV in the germline V gene (reference sequence). This CDR3 is 14 amino acids long. V was shortened by 8 bases and J by 3 bases, with 15 bases between the two germline ends. The CDR3 loop reads CASGLAAGTDTQYF. Written as DNA, the CDR3 is TGTGCCAGCGGGCTGGCCGCAGGGACAGATACGCAGTATTTT.

The V gene is TRBV7-8, the J gene TRBJ2-5, with 13 bases identical to TRBD2. The CDR3 covers 15 residues. V was clipped by 5 bases and J by 5 bases; unmatched bases: 5. Germline V gene data show CDR1 as SGHVS and CDR2 as FQNEAQ. CDR3 region: CASSPRTSGSETQYF. CDR3 DNA: TGTGCCAGCAGCCCGCGGACTAGCGGGAGTGAGACCCAGTACTTC.

This clone was observed once. The gene calls are TRBV28 and TRBJ1-5; D may be TRBD1 (6 bases). Germline V gene sequence: CDR1 MDHEN, CDR2 SYDVKM. The length of the CDR3 is 19 residues. Between the trimmed V and J ends, which lost 5 bases and 3 bases, there was a span of 26 bases. DNA of the CDR3: TGTGCCAGCAGTACCCCGACAGGACCTACGGGGTTTTTCAATCAGCCCCAGCATTTT. This codes for CASSTPTGPTGFFNQPQHF.

The chain has TRBV19 and TRBJ2-1; 8 nucleotides line up with TRBD2. Germline CDR1 is LNHDA and CDR2 is SQIVND (reference sequence). J lost 7 bases, V lost 8 bases, and 10 bases had no gene match. CDR3 length: 14 residues. DNA for the CDR3: TGTGCCAGTGTCGGGGGGGCCGGTACAAATGAGCAGTTCTTC. Translation gives CASVGGAGTNEQFF.

The gene calls are TRBV5-8 and TRBJ1-4; 11 bases agree with TRBD1. The CDR3 contains 13 residues. Per the germline V gene, CDR1 is SGHTS and CDR2 is YDEGEE. V gave up 4 bases and J gave up 10 bases; unmatched junction bases: 3. The CDR3, as DNA: TGTGCCAGCAGCCAGGGACAGGGGGGAAAACTGTTTTTT. It yields the protein CASSQGQGGKLFF.

The J gene is TRBJ2-1, the V gene TRBV30; 10 nucleotides match TRBD2. This CDR3 spans 16 amino acids. The germline CDR1 and CDR2 sequences are GTSNPN and SVGIG (reference sequence). Trimming removed 4 bases from V and 7 bases from J; junction bases left unmatched: 13. In DNA form, the CDR3 reads TGTGCCTGGACCAAAACGACTAGCGGGTCGTTTAATGAGCAGTTCTTC. It yields the protein CAWTKTTSGSFNEQFF.

The V gene is TRBV28, the J gene TRBJ1-2; D gene uncertain. Trimming stripped 2 bases from V and 6 bases from J, with 10 bases between. Germline lookup yields CDR1 MDHEN and CDR2 SYDVKM. The CDR3 is 13 residues long. CDR3 DNA sequence: TGTGCCAGCAGTTTAGGGTCAGGCGATGGCTACACCTTC. This sequence encodes CASSLGSGDGYTF.